This T cell receptor (beta chain) was sequenced in a study of response to subunit inactivated influenza vaccine. Findings of the study overall: Authors suggested each seasonal flu vaccination may recruit only limited numbers of new T cells.

Per germline, CDR1 LGHNA and CDR2 YSLEER. The V end lost 0 bases, the J end lost 2 bases, and 17 bases lay between the germline ends. The CDR3 length is 18 residues. Only a few counts were recorded for this clonotype. What it binds is unknown. TCRdb used MiXCR to reprocess the RT-PCR reads, holding one entry per CDR3 protein. Of hundreds of thousands of distinct CDR3 sequences detected, approximately 7.7% appear once; the ten largest clones hold roughly 13%. The TCR was taken from a man between 45 and 75 years old who received an inactivated influenza vaccine. The J gene is TRBJ2-1, the V gene TRBV4-3, with D perhaps matching TRBD1 (6 bases). The sample here was PBMCs from blood, taken 23 to 25 months after vaccination. CDR3 DNA: TGCGCCAGCAGCCAAGAGGAACTACAGGGTTCGGCCTACAATGAGCAGTTCTTC. Translating it yields CASSQEELQGSAYNEQFF.